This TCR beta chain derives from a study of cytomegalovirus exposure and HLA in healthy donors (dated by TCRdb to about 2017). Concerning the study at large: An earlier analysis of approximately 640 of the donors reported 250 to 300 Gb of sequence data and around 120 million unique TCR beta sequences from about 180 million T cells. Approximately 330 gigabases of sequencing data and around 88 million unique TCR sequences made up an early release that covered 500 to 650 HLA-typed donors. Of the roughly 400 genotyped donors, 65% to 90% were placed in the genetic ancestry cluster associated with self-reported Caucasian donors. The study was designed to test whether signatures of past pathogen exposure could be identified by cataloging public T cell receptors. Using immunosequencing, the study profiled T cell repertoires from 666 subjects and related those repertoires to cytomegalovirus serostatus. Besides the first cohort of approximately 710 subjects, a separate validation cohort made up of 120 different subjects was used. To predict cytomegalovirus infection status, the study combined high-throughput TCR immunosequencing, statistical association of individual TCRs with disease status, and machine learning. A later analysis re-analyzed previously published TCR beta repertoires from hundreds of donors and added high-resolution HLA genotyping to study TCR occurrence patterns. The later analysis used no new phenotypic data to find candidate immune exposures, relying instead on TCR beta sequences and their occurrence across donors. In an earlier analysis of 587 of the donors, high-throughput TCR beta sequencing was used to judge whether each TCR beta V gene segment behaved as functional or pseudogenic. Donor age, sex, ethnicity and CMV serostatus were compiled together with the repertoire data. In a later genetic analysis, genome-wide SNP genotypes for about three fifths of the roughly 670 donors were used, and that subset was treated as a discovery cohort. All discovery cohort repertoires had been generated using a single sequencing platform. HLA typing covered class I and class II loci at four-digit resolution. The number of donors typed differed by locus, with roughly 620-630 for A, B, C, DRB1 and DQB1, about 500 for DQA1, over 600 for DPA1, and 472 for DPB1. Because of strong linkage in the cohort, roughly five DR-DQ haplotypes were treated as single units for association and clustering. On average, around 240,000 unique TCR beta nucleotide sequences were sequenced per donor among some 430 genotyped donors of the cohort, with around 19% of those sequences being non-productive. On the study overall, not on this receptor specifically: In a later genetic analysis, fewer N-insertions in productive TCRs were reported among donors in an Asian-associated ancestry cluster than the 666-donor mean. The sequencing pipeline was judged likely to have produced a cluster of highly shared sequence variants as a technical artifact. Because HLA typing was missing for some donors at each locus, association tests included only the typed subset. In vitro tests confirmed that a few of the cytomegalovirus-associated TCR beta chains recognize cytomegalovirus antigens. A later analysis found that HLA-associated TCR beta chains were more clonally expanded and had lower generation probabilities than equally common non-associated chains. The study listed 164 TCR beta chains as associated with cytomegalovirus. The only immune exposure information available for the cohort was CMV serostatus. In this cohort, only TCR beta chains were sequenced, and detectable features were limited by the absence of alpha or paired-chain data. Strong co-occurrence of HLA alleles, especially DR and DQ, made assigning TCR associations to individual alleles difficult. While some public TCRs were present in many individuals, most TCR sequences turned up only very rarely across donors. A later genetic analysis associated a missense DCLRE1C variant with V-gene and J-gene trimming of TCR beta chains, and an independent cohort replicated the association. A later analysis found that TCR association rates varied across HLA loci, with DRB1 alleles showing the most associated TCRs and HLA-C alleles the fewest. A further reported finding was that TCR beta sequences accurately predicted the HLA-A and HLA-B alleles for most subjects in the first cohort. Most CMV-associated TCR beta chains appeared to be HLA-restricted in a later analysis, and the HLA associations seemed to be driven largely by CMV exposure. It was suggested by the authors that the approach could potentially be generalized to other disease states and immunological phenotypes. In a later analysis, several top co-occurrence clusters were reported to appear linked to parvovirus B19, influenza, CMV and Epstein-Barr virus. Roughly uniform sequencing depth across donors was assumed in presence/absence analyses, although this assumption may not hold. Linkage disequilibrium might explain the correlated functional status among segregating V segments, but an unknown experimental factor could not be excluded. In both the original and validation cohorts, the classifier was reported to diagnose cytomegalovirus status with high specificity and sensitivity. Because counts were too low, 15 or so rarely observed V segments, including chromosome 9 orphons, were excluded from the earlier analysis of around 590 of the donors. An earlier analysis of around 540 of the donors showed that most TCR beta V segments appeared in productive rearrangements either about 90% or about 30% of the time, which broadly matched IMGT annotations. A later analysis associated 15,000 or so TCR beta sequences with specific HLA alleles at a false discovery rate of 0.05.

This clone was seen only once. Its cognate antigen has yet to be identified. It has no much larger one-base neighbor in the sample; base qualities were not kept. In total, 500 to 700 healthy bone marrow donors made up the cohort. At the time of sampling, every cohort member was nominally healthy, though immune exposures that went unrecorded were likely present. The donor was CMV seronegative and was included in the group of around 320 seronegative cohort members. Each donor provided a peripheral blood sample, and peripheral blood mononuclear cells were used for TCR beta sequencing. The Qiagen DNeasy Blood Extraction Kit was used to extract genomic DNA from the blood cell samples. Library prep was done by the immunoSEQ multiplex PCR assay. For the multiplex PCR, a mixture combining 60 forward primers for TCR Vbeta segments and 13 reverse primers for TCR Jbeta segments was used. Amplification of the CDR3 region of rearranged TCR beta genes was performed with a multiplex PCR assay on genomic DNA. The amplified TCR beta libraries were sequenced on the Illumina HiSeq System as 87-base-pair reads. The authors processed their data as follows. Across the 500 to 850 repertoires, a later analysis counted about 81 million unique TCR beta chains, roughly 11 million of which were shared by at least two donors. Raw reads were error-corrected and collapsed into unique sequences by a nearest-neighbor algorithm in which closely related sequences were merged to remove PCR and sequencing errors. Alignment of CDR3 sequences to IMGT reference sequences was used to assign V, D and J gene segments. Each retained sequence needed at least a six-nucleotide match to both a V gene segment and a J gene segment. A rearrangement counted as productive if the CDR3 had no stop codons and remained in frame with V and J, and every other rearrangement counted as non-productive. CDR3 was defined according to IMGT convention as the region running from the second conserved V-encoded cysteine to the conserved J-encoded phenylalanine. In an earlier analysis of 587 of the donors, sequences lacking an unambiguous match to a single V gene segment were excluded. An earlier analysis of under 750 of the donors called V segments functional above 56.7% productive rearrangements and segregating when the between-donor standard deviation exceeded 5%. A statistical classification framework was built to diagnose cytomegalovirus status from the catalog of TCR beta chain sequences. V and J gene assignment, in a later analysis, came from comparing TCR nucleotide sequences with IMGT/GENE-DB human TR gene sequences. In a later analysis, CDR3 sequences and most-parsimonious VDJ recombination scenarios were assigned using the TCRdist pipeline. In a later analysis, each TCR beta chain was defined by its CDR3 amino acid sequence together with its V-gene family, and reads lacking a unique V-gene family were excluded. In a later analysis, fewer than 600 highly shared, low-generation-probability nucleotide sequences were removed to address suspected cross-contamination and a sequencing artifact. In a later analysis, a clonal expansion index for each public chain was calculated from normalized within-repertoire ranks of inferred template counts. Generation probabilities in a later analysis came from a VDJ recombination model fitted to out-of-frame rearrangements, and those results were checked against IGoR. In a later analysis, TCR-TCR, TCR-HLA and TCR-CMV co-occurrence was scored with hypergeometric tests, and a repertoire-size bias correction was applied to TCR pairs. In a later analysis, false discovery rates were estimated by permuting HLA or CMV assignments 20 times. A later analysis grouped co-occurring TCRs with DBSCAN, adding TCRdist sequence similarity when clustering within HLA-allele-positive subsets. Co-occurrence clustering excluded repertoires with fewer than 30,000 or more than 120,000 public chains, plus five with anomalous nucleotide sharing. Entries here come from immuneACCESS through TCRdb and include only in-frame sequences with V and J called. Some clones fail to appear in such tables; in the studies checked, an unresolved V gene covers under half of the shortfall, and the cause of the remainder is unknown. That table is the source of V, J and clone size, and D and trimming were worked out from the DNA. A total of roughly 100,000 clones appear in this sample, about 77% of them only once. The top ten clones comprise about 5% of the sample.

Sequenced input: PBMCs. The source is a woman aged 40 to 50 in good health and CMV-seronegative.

The nucleotide sequence reads as follows: TGTGCCAGCAGCAGGACAGGGGTGATCACCTTC. Its coded protein is CASSRTGVITF. The chain is encoded by TRBV5-4 joined to TRBJ1-2; 9 of the junction bases match TRBD1. V lost 4 bases and J lost 13 bases, and the count of bases not matched to a germline gene is 5. CDR1 and CDR2 are drawn from the germline V gene (reference sequence): SGHNT, YYREEE. The CDR3 starts with the cysteine, ends with the phenylalanine, and has 11 residues. Only the CDR3 part of the read is kept: 33 bases, read in frame from the first base. With all but the CDR3 taken from the reference TRBV5-4 and TRBJ1-2 genes, the full variable domain is: ETGVTQSPTHLIKTRGQQVTLRCSSQSGHNTVSWYQQALGQGPQFIFQYYREEENGRGNFPPRFSGLQFPNYSSELNVNALELDDSALYLCASSRTGVITFGSGTRLTVV.